The source of this T cell receptor (beta chain) is a study of cytomegalovirus exposure and HLA in healthy donors. Study-level findings and limits: In a later analysis, an Asian-associated ancestry cluster reportedly showed fewer N-insertions than the roughly 700-donor mean. When analyzed later, a missense DCLRE1C variant was found to be linked to TCR beta V- and J-gene trimming. HLA-A and HLA-B allele assignments for most subjects were reportedly predicted accurately using TCR beta sequences.

The study ran its PCR with 60 Vbeta and 13 Jbeta primers. Using immunoSEQ multiplex PCR, the repertoire was profiled, and TCRdb retains in-frame clones only, with some absent. The data show some 150,000 clones, about 65% seen once. Details on this clone: Its antigen is as yet unknown.

This CDR3 spans 15 amino acids. Trimming took 4 bases from V and 7 from J; bases not matched to a gene: 8. Germline V gene lookup returns CDR1 SGHDT and CDR2 YYEEEE. This TCR was recovered from a woman aged 25-40 years in good health and CMV-seronegative. Material: PBMCs. The rearrangement joins TRBV5-6 to TRBJ1-6, with 7 bases matching TRBD1. The chain's CDR3 is CASSGRTGRNSPLHF. CDR3 sequence (DNA): TGTGCCAGCAGCGGACGGACAGGAAGAAATTCACCCCTCCACTTT.